The sequence of this T cell receptor beta chain was determined in a study of blood T cell repertoires in COVID-19. Turning to the study itself: Samples came from the United States, Italy and Spain, spanning acute and convalescent COVID-19. In each case, the material was cDNA or gDNA derived from T cells, B-cell-depleted T cells, or PBMCs.

The V end was cut by 0 bases, the J end by 4 bases, with 13 bases between. From germline, CDR1 is KGHSH and CDR2 LQKENI. The CDR3 contains 16 residues. Per the study methods: Counts of nucleated cells, estimated from reference gene primer amplification, were obtained. Method: immunoSEQ multiplex PCR; TCRdb's copy keeps in-frame clones and lacks some. The DNA gave D and trimming, while V, J and clone size come from that table. The profile shows roughly 100,000 clones, around 88% of them singletons. The clonotype was recovered from a woman older than 75 with acute or convalescent COVID-19. The chain couples TRBV18 to TRBJ2-1; D may be TRBD1 (5 bases). Sequences were obtained from peripheral blood. CDR3 sequence: CASSPPIGHIYNEQFF. The CDR3 nucleotides are TGTGCCAGCTCACCACCCATAGGACATATATACAATGAGCAGTTCTTC.